This is a list of T cell receptor beta chains from one sample in a study of blood T cells in healthy people across ages. One entry per CDR3 protein results from TCRdb running MiXCR on the 5' RACE reads. The sample comprises some 640,000 distinct CDR3 sequences, 25% to 35% of which are singletons, and around a sixth rests with the top ten. Sequencing used blood. All receptors come from an elderly woman in good health. CDR3s include the opening cysteine and the closing phenylalanine or tryptophan. Each record gives: V gene, CDR3 protein.

V gene: TRBV20-1
CDR3 protein: CSALGQQETQYF

V gene: TRBV7-2
CDR3 protein: CASSLGGGQSDTQYF

V gene: TRBV20-1
CDR3 protein: CSASPASGEDTQYF

V gene: TRBV2
CDR3 protein: CASWGRNTEAFF

V gene: TRBV5-5
CDR3 protein: CASSWDGAQETQYF

V gene: TRBV29-1
CDR3 protein: CSVVAPAGGLKYEQYF

V gene: TRBV7-2
CDR3 protein: CASNTQGSNQPQHF

V gene: TRBV12-3/TRBV12-4
CDR3 protein: CASSSRLAGTTDTEYF

V gene: TRBV5-1
CDR3 protein: CASQPDSGGSETQHF

V gene: TRBV5-1
CDR3 protein: CASSSTGDGNEQFF

V gene: TRBV12-3/TRBV12-4
CDR3 protein: CASSRSTSGETQFF

V gene: TRBV6-2/TRBV6-3
CDR3 protein: CASSYGGSNYGYTF

V gene: TRBV11-3
CDR3 protein: CASSDRTGLFAFF

V gene: TRBV3-1
CDR3 protein: CASSQSLGGYTF

V gene: TRBV10-3
CDR3 protein: CAISEPSGGYGLTEAFF

V gene: TRBV9
CDR3 protein: CASSVGAGDYEQYF

V gene: TRBV20-1
CDR3 protein: CSASDSGGSNGYTF

V gene: TRBV6-6
CDR3 protein: CASSRDTEAFF

V gene: TRBV2
CDR3 protein: CASMGPRGGEPKNIQYF

V gene: TRBV7-6
CDR3 protein: CASSRTGGIWETQYF

V gene: TRBV20-1
CDR3 protein: CSARGATDTQYF

V gene: TRBV6-1
CDR3 protein: CASSEGTRQPQHF

V gene: TRBV7-2
CDR3 protein: CASRQGINTEAFF

V gene: TRBV30
CDR3 protein: CAWTRRSPGTGNSPLHF

V gene: TRBV20-1
CDR3 protein: CRAGQGIKLFF

V gene: TRBV7-2
CDR3 protein: CASTSRRAHCNQPQHF

V gene: TRBV9
CDR3 protein: CASSVGGNTDTQYF

V gene: TRBV28
CDR3 protein: CASSTPDTTLAKNIQYF

V gene: TRBV6-2/TRBV6-3
CDR3 protein: CASSYPLIAPGEPLAKNIQYF

V gene: TRBV6-6
CDR3 protein: CASSYASSASYNEQFF

V gene: TRBV18
CDR3 protein: CASSPGTGVPTEAFF

V gene: TRBV2
CDR3 protein: CASSEGTLKNIQYF

V gene: TRBV27
CDR3 protein: CASRLGGRTDTQYF

V gene: TRBV7-9
CDR3 protein: CASSITGPNQPQHF

V gene: TRBV5-1
CDR3 protein: CASSLAGTSGGSETQYF

V gene: TRBV7-8
CDR3 protein: CASSQRQALPDEQFF

V gene: TRBV15
CDR3 protein: CATSRIAAEAFF

V gene: TRBV3-1
CDR3 protein: CASSVYSGGTDTQYF

V gene: TRBV20-1
CDR3 protein: CSAGYTEAFF